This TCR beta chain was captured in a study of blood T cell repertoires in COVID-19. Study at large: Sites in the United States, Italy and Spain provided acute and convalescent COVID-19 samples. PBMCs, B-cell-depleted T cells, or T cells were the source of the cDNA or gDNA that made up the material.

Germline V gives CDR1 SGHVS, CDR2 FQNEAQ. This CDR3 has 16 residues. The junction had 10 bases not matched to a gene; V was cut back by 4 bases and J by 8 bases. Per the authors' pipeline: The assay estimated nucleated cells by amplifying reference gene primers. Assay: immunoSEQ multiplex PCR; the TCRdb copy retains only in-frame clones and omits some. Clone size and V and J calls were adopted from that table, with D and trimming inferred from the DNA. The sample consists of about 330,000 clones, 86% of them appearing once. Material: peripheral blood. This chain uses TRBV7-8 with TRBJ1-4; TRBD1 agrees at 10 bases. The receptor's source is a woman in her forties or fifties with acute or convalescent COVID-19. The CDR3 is CASSSRPGTGVEKLFF. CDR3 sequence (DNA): TGTGCCAGCAGCTCGCGGCCCGGGACAGGGGTAGAAAAACTGTTTTTT. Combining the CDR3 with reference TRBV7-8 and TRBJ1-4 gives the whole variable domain GAGVSQSPRYKVAKRGQDVALRCDPISGHVSLFWYQQALGQGPEFLTYFQNEAQLDKSGLPSDRFFAERPEGSVSTLKIQRTQQEDSAVYLCASSSRPGTGVEKLFFGSGTQLSVL.